This TCR beta chain was recovered during a study of cytomegalovirus exposure and HLA in healthy donors. General study findings and limits: Reports indicate that TCR beta sequences accurately predicted the HLA-A and HLA-B alleles of most subjects. It was about 150 TCR beta chains that were listed as cytomegalovirus-associated. Most observed TCR sequences were rare, whereas some public TCRs were detected in many donors. Presence/absence analyses assumed roughly uniform sequencing depth across donors.

J lost 4 bases, V lost 1 base, and 7 bases had no gene match. Germline CDR1 MGHRA, CDR2 YSYEKL. This CDR3 is 16 amino acids long. Comment on this clone: Its antigen is unknown.

The PCR contained 60 Vbeta and 13 Jbeta primers. Profiling relied on immunoSEQ multiplex PCR, and the TCRdb table lists in-frame clones only, not all of them. The sample holds tens of thousands of clones; roughly 78% are singletons and the top ten take about 2.7%. Sequencing input: PBMCs. The chain combines TRBV4-1 with TRBJ2-5; 9 bases line up with TRBD2. The TCR sequence derives from a male donor in good health and CMV-seropositive. The CDR3 DNA is TGCGCCAGCAGCCAAGGTGGTAGCGGGAGCCCAGAGACCCAGTACTTC. Translation: CASSQGGSGSPETQYF.